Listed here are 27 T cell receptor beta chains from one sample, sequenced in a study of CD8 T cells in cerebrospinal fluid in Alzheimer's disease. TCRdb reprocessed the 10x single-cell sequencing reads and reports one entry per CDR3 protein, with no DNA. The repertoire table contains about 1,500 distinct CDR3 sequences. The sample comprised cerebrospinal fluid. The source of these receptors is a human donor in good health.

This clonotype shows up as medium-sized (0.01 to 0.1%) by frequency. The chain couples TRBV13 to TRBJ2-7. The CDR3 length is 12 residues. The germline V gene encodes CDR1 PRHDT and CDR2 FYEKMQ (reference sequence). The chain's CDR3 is CASSERFYEQYF.

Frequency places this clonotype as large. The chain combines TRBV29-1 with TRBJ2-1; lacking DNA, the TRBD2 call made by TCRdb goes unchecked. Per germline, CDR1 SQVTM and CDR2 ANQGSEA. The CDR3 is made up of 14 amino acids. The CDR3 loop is CSGVPPLGVDEQFF.

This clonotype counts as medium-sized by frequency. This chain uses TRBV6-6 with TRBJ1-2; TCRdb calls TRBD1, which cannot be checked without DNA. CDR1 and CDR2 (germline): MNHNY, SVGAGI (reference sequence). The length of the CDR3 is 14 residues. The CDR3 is CASSYPTGNYGYTF.

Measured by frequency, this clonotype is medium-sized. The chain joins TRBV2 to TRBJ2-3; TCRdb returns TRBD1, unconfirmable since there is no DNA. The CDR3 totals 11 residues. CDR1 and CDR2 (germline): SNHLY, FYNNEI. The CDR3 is CASSRDLLGYF.

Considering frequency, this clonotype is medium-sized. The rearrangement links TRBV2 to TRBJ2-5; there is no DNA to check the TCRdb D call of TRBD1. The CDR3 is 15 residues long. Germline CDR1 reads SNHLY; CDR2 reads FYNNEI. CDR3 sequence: CASASGGTLQETQYF.

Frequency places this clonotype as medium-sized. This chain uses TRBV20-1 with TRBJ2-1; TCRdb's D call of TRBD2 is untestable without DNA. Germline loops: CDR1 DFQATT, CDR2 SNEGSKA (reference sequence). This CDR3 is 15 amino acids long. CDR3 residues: CSAYPGAGGDNEQFF.

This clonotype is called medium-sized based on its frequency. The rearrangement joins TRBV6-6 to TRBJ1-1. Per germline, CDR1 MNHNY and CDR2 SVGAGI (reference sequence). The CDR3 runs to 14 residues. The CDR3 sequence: CASSFQQGPTEAFF.

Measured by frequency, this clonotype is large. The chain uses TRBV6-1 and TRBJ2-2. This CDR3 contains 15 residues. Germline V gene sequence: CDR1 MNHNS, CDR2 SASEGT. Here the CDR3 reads CASPQSDSRTGELFF.

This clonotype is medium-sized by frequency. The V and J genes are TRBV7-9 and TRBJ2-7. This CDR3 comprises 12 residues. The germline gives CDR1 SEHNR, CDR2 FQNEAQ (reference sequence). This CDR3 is CASSPYGREGYF.

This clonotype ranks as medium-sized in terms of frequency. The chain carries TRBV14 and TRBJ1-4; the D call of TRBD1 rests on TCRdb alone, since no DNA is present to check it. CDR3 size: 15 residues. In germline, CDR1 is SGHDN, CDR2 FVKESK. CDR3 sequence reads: CASSRRQGGGEKLFF. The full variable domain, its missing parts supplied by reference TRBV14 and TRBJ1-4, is EAGVTQFPSHSVIEKGQTVTLRCDPISGHDNLYWYRRVMGKEIKFLLHFVKESKQDESGMPNNRFLAERTGGTYSTLKVQPAELEDSGVYFCASSRRQGGGEKLFFGSGTQLSVL.

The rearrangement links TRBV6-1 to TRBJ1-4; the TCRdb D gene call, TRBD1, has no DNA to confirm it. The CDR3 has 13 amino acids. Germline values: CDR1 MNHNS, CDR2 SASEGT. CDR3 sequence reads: CASSRGDLEKLFF.

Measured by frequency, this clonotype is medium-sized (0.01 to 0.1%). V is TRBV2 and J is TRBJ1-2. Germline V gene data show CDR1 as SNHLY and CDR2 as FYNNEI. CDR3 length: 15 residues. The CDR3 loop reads CASSEGLQGFYGYTF.

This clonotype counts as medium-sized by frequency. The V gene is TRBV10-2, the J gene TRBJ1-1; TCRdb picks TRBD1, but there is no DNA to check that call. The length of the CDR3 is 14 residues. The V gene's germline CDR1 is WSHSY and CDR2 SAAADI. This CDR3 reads CASSAGQGNTEAFF.

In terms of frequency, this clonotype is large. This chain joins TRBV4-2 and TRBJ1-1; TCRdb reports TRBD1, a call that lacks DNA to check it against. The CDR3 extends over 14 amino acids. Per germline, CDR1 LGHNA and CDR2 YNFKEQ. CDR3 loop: CASSPGQVNTEAFF.

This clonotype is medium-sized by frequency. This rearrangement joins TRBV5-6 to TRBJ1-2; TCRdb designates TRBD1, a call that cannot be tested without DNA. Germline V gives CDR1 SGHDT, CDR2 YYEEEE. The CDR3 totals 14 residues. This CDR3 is CASSLPRDRDGYTF.

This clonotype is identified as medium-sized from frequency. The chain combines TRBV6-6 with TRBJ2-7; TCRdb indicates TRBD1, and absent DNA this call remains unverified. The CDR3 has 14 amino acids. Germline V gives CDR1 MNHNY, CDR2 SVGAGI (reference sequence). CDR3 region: CASSSRREIYEQYF.

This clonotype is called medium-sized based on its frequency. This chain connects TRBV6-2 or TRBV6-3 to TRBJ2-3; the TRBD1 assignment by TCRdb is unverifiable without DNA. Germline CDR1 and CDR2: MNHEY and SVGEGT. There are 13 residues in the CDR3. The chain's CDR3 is CASSKQGGDTQYF.

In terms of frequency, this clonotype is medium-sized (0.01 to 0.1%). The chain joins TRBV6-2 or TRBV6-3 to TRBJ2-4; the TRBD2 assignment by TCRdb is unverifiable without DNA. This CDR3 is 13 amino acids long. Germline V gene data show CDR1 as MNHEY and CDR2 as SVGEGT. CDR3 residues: CASSYSSPNIQYF.

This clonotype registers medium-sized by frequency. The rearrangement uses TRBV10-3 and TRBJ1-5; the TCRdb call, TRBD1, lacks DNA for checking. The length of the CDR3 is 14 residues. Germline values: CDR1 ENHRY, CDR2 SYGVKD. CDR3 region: CAISGQGQGQPQHF.

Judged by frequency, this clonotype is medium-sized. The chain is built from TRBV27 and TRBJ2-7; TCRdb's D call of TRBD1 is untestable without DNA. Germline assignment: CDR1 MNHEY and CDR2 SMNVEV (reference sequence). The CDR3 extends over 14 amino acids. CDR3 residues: CASSPTRVSGEQYF.

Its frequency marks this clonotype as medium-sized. CDR3 residues: CSARVFDRSSYEQYF. The chain carries TRBV20-1 and TRBJ2-7. The germline CDR1 and CDR2 sequences are DFQATT and SNEGSKA (reference sequence). This CDR3 region has 15 residues.

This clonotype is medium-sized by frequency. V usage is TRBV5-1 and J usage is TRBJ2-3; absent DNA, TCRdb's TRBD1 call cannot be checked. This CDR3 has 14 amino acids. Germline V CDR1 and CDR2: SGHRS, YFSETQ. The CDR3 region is CASRATGGTDTQYF.

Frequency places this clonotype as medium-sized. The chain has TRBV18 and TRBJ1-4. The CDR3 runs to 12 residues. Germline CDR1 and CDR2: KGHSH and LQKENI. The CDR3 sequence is CASSPSNEKLFF.

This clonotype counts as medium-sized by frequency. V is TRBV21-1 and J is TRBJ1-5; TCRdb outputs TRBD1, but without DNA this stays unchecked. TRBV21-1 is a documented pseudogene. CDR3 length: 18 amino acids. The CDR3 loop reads CASSKVSENRDSNQPQHF.

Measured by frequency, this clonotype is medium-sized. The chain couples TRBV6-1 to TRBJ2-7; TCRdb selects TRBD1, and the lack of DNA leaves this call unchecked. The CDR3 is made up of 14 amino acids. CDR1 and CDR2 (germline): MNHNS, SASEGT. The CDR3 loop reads CASAHRGGFYEQYF.

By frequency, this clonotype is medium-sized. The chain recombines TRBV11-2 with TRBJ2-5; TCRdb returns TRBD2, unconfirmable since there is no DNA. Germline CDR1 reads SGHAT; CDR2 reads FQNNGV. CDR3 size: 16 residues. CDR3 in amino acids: CASSLDGWGLQETQYF.

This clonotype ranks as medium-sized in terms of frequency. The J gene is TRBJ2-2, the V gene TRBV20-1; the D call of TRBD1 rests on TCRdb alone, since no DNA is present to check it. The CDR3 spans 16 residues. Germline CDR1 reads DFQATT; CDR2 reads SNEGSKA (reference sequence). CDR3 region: CSAAHRTGGSVGELFF.